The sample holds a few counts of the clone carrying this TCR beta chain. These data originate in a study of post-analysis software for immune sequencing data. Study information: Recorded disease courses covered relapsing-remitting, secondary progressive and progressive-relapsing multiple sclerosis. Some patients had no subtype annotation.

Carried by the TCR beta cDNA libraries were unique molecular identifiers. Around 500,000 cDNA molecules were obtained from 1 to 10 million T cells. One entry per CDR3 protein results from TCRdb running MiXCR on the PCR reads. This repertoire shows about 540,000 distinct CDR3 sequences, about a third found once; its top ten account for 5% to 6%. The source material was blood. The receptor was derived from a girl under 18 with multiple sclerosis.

Written as DNA, the CDR3 is TGTGCCAGCAGTTTCTACTTCACAGATACGCAGTATTTT. Amino acids: CASSFYFTDTQYF. The chain couples TRBV27 to TRBJ2-3; D call uncertain. V dropped 3 bases and J dropped 2 bases, with 6 bases sitting between them. The CDR3 runs 13 residues. Looked up from germline, CDR1 is MNHEY and CDR2 is SMNVEV (reference sequence).